The 31 T cell receptor beta chains listed next were all sequenced from one sample in a study of T-cell memory formation after mild COVID-19. TCRdb called the 5' RACE reads again in MiXCR, with one record for every CDR3 protein. The table lists approximately 190,000 distinct CDR3 sequences, approximately 16% of them singletons, with around 2.4% in the top ten. The sequencing sample was made of PBMCs or a T cell subset sorted from them (not recorded which). The origin of the receptors is an adult woman who had mild COVID-19 (a few samples of this study predate the infection). Cell type and time point are not known.

This clonotype was seen a few times. The V and J genes are TRBV29-1 and TRBJ2-1, with TRBD2 identical over 7 bases. Per germline, CDR1 SQVTM and CDR2 ANQGSEA. There are 14 residues in the CDR3. The V gene end was trimmed by 5 bases and the J gene end by 3 bases; junction bases not matched to a gene: 7. This chain's CDR3 is CSVPSGNFYNEQFF. The CDR3 DNA is TGCAGCGTTCCAAGCGGGAATTTCTACAATGAGCAGTTCTTC.

This clonotype was counted many times. The rearrangement uses TRBV4-2 and TRBJ2-5; 11 nucleotides line up with TRBD2. This CDR3 has 16 residues. Losses at the gene ends were 0 bases for V and 4 bases for J; bases not matched to a gene: 4. From germline, CDR1 is LGHNA and CDR2 YNFKEQ. The DNA of the CDR3 is TGTGCCAGCAGCCAAGATCCGGGGACTAGCGGAGAGACCCAGTACTTC. Protein: CASSQDPGTSGETQYF.

This rearrangement joins TRBV9 to TRBJ2-3; 8 bases are a match to TRBD2. Germline trimming cut 0 bases from V and 1 base from J; bases unmatched to any gene: 4. Germline V gene sequence: CDR1 SGDLS, CDR2 YYNGEE. This CDR3 contains 16 residues. CDR3 nucleotide sequence: TGTGCCAGCAGCGTAGGTCGGCGGGAGGGCACAGATACGCAGTATTTT. Amino acids: CASSVGRREGTDTQYF.

CDR3 sequence (DNA): TGCGCCAGCAGCTCGGGAAACCGGGACAGGGGGCAGGGAGCTTTCTTT. Amino acid sequence: CASSSGNRDRGQGAFF. V is TRBV5-1 and J is TRBJ1-1; 12 bases map to TRBD1. Germline V gene data show CDR1 as SGHRS and CDR2 as YFSETQ. CDR3 length: 16 residues. V gave up 3 bases and J gave up 10 bases; unmatched junction bases: 13.

The table lists this clonotype with a few counts. J is TRBJ1-5 and V is TRBV29-1, with D uncertain. This CDR3 has 13 residues. V lost 4 bases to trimming and J lost 4 bases, with 11 bases between them. Germline CDR1 SQVTM, CDR2 ANQGSEA. CDR3 nucleotides: TGCAGCGTTGCGTTCTCCCCGAATCAGCCCCAGCATTTT. Translating gives CSVAFSPNQPQHF.

The CDR3, as DNA: TGCAGCGTTCGGAAGGTTCAAAACACTGAAGCTTTCTTT. It specifies CSVRKVQNTEAFF. This chain uses TRBV29-1 with TRBJ1-1; unclear D gene. The V gene's germline CDR1 is SQVTM and CDR2 ANQGSEA. The V end was cut by 5 bases, the J end by 2 bases, with 12 bases between. The CDR3 is 13 amino acids.

The chain is built from TRBV9 and TRBJ2-4; no definite D call. From germline, CDR1 is SGDLS and CDR2 YYNGEE. Deletions cut 4 bases from V and 0 bases from J, with 11 bases between. The CDR3 extends over 15 amino acids. The CDR3: CASSPFEIAKNIQYF. For the CDR3, the DNA is TGTGCCAGCAGCCCATTCGAGATAGCCAAAAACATTCAGTACTTC.

The chain carries TRBV20-1 and TRBJ2-6; D not certain. Germline values: CDR1 DFQATT, CDR2 SNEGSKA (reference sequence). V gave up 0 bases and J gave up 2 bases, with 8 bases separating them. The CDR3 extends over 15 amino acids. In DNA, the CDR3 is TGCAGTGCTAGAGAAGGGTCTACTGGGGCCAACGTCCTGACTTTC. This translates into CSAREGSTGANVLTF.

This clonotype was observed a few times. This rearrangement joins TRBV5-5 to TRBJ2-1, with a tentative D call TRBD2 (5 bases). The germline V gene has CDR1 SGHKS and CDR2 YYEKEE (reference sequence). This CDR3 has 15 residues. V lost 0 bases and J 7 bases, leaving 14 bases between the germline ends. CDR3 nucleotides: TGTGCCAGCAGCTTGGGATTGCGGGTTTTTAATGAGCAGTTCTTC. It specifies CASSLGLRVFNEQFF. Variable domain in full (rest from reference TRBV5-5 and TRBJ2-1): DAGVTQSPTHLIKTRGQQVTLRCSPISGHKSVSWYQQVLGQGPQFIFQYYEKEERGRGNFPDRFSARQFPNYSSELNVNALLLGDSALYLCASSLGLRVFNEQFFGPGTRLTVL.

This clonotype was seen only a few times. This rearrangement joins TRBV7-2 to TRBJ2-1; no reliable D call. The V end lost 5 bases, the J end lost 10 bases, and 6 bases lay between the germline ends. Germline V gene data show CDR1 as SGHTA and CDR2 as FQGNSA. CDR3 length equals 10 residues. DNA of the CDR3: TGTGCCAGCAGCCTACGGGAGCAGTTCTTC. Its translation is CASSLREQFF.

V is TRBV11-2 and J is TRBJ1-2, with D hard to call. Germline assignment: CDR1 SGHAT and CDR2 FQNNGV. The ends were cut back, 3 bases at V and 4 bases at J, with 9 bases in the middle. The CDR3 loop spans 13 amino acids. The CDR3 is CASSFTPPYGYTF. The DNA for the CDR3 is TGTGCCAGCAGCTTTACCCCCCCCTATGGCTACACCTTC.

Ten or more counts support this clonotype. V usage is TRBV12-3 or TRBV12-4 and J usage is TRBJ1-5; D uncertain. Trimming pared 5 bases from V and 4 bases from J, leaving 9 bases between. The CDR3 loop spans 13 amino acids. The CDR3 here is CASSEYLNQPQHF. The DNA of the CDR3 is TGTGCCAGCAGTGAGTACCTAAATCAGCCCCAGCATTTT.

There are a few counts of this clonotype. The rearrangement joins TRBV9 to TRBJ1-4; tentatively, D is TRBD1 (6 bases). Germline lookup yields CDR1 SGDLS and CDR2 YYNGEE. This CDR3 region has 12 residues. V dropped 0 bases and J dropped 14 bases, with 11 bases sitting between them. Here the CDR3 reads CASSVGDRKLFF. The CDR3 region has the DNA TGTGCCAGCAGCGTAGGTGACAGGAAGCTGTTTTTT.

The chain joins TRBV5-1 to TRBJ2-5; 7 bases are a match to TRBD2. Per germline, CDR1 SGHRS and CDR2 YFSETQ. Unmatched junction bases numbered 7, after V lost 0 bases and J lost 2 bases. The CDR3 contains 16 residues. CDR3 sequence (DNA): TGCGCCAGCAGCTTGGAGGGGCGGGGGTTTCAAGAGACCCAGTACTTC. This gives the protein CASSLEGRGFQETQYF.

CDR3 residues: CASSESGRNLRGYTF. CDR3 DNA sequence: TGTGCCAGCAGTGAATCCGGGCGTAACCTCAGAGGCTACACCTTC. The chain joins TRBV6-1 to TRBJ1-2; D call uncertain. The CDR3 sequence is 15 residues long. Trimming took off 2 bases at V and 8 bases at J, with 18 bases between the two ends. CDR1 is MNHNS and CDR2 is SASEGT in the germline V gene.

This clonotype was counted a few times. V gene TRBV6-5 combines with J gene TRBJ1-5, with TRBD1 identical over 8 bases. Germline-derived CDR1 and CDR2 are MNHEY and SVGAGI. The CDR3 sequence is 17 residues long. Trimming at V came to 8 bases and at J to 1 base, leaving 13 bases not matched to a gene. The chain's CDR3 is CASATTGVSESNQPQHF. The CDR3 DNA reads TGTGCCAGCGCAACGACAGGGGTGAGCGAAAGCAATCAGCCCCAGCATTTT.

The genes are TRBV6-5 and TRBJ2-7; D possibly uses TRBD1 or TRBD2 (5 bases each). Germline V gene sequence: CDR1 MNHEY, CDR2 SVGAGI. V was trimmed by 6 bases and J by 2 bases, leaving 20 bases between them. The CDR3 length is 16 residues. CDR3 DNA sequence: TGTGCCAGCAGCTACAAGTCCGGGACCCCAACCTACGAGCAGTACTTC. It yields the protein CASSYKSGTPTYEQYF.

The chain joins TRBV7-9 to TRBJ2-6, with D possibly TRBD1 on 5 matching bases. CDR3 length equals 15 residues. V gave up 2 bases and J gave up 4 bases, with 9 bases separating them. Looked up from germline, CDR1 is SEHNR and CDR2 is FQNEAQ (reference sequence). The CDR3 protein is CASSLQGTGANVLTF. CDR3 DNA sequence: TGTGCCAGCAGCTTACAGGGAACAGGGGCCAACGTCCTGACTTTC.

The V gene is TRBV5-1, the J gene TRBJ1-1; no firm D call. The germline gives CDR1 SGHRS, CDR2 YFSETQ. Trimming left V 0 bases short and J 3 bases short, with 9 bases between. The length of the CDR3 is 14 residues. CDR3 in DNA: TGCGCCAGCAGCTTGGCCGCCGGGGACACTGAAGCTTTCTTT. Protein sequence: CASSLAAGDTEAFF.

This chain uses TRBV29-1 with TRBJ2-7; 8 bases agree with TRBD2. In germline, CDR1 is SQVTM, CDR2 ANQGSEA. The CDR3 extends over 11 amino acids. J gave up 2 bases and V 6 bases, and 0 bases lay outside the gene matches. The CDR3 loop reads CSVGGAYEQYF. The CDR3 coding sequence is TGCAGCGTCGGGGGGGCCTACGAGCAGTACTTC.

This clonotype was observed a handful of times. The CDR3 DNA is TGTGCCAGCAGTTCCCTCGACCTCGGCACTGAAGCTTTCTTT. Its translation is CASSSLDLGTEAFF. This chain uses TRBV6-6 with TRBJ1-1; D call uncertain. V was clipped by 4 bases and J by 4 bases, with 13 bases between them. This CDR3 has 14 residues. Per germline, CDR1 MNHNY and CDR2 SVGAGI (reference sequence).

The chain links TRBV2 to TRBJ1-6, with D possibly TRBD1 on 5 matching bases. Per the germline V gene, CDR1 is SNHLY and CDR2 is FYNNEI. V was shortened by 11 bases and J by 9 bases, with 23 bases between the two germline ends. The CDR3 contains 15 residues. CDR3 loop: CASTPDTGFFSPLHF. The DNA of the CDR3 is TGTGCCTCAACTCCAGACACAGGATTCTTTTCACCCCTCCACTTT. Based on the CDR3 plus reference TRBV2 and TRBJ1-6, the full variable domain is EPEVTQTPSHQVTQMGQEVILRCVPISNHLYFYWYRQILGQKVEFLVSFYNNEISEKSEIFDDQFSVERPDGSNFTLKIRSTKLEDSAMYFCASTPDTGFFSPLHFGNGTRLTVT.

This clonotype was picked up a small number of times. V is TRBV2 and J is TRBJ2-5, with D hard to call. Germline V gene data show CDR1 as SNHLY and CDR2 as FYNNEI. Trimming shortened V by 4 bases and J by 1 base, and 7 bases separated the two germline ends. The CDR3 length is 13 residues. CDR3 sequence: CASSVFSQETQYF. The CDR3, as DNA: TGTGCCAGCAGTGTGTTCAGCCAAGAGACCCAGTACTTC.

V is TRBV29-1 and J is TRBJ1-2; no clear D gene. The V end was cut by 0 bases, the J end by 6 bases, with 8 bases between. The CDR3 is 12 residues long. Per germline, CDR1 SQVTM and CDR2 ANQGSEA. This CDR3 reads CSVEEGYDGYTF. The CDR3 DNA follows: TGCAGCGTTGAAGAGGGATACGATGGCTACACCTTC.

This clonotype has more than one count but fewer than ten. The chain has TRBV7-9 and TRBJ2-2; D is tentatively TRBD1 or TRBD2 (5 bases each). The CDR3 extends over 16 amino acids. Trimming pared 5 bases from V and 0 bases from J, leaving 13 bases between. Germline loops: CDR1 SEHNR, CDR2 FQNEAQ (reference sequence). In nucleotides, the CDR3 is TGTGCCAGCAGCCATGGGGGAAAAGCGAACACCGGGGAGCTGTTTTTT. This sequence encodes CASSHGGKANTGELFF.

In this sample, this clonotype turned up a few times. The chain is built from TRBV24-1 and TRBJ2-1; TRBD1 agrees at 7 bases. Germline CDR1 and CDR2: KGHDR and SFDVKD. CDR3 size: 15 residues. Trimming cost V 4 bases and J 4 bases; bases outside gene matches: 6. The CDR3 region has the DNA TGTGCCACCAGTGACCCAAGGGACAGTTACAATGAGCAGTTCTTC. It codes for CATSDPRDSYNEQFF.

V and J are TRBV12-3 or TRBV12-4 and TRBJ1-1; a possible D gene is TRBD1 (6 bases). The V and J ends lost 6 bases and 4 bases respectively, with 15 bases between them. CDR3 length equals 14 residues. CDR3 sequence: CASRTTGRSTEAFF. DNA for the CDR3: TGTGCCAGCAGAACCACAGGGCGGAGCACTGAAGCTTTCTTT.

The V and J genes are TRBV24-1 and TRBJ1-1; weak D call: TRBD1 (5 bases). Between the trimmed V and J ends, which lost 12 bases and 3 bases, there was a span of 13 bases. The CDR3 sequence is 12 residues long. Germline-derived CDR1 and CDR2 are KGHDR and SFDVKD. The DNA for the CDR3 is TGTGCCTCTAAATCGGGGGACACTGAAGCTTTCTTT. Its protein product is CASKSGDTEAFF.

V gene TRBV7-9 combines with J gene TRBJ1-5; TRBD1 is a possible D gene (6 bases). The germline CDR1 and CDR2 sequences are SEHNR and FQNEAQ (reference sequence). The V gene lost 4 bases and the J gene lost 0 bases, with 19 bases spanning the gap. The CDR3 runs to 18 residues. CDR3 DNA: TGTGCCAGCAGCTCCGGGGGGGTTACAGGGTATAGCAATCAGCCCCAGCATTTT. Protein: CASSSGGVTGYSNQPQHF.

The V call is TRBV9, the J call TRBJ2-5, with 9 positions matching TRBD1. CDR3 length equals 13 residues. Germline V gene lookup returns CDR1 SGDLS and CDR2 YYNGEE. Trimming removed 4 bases from V and 9 bases from J; junction bases left unmatched: 7. The chain's CDR3 is CASSTRTGVPQYF. DNA for the CDR3: TGTGCCAGCAGCACCCGGACAGGGGTCCCCCAGTACTTC.

At least ten counts were recorded for this clonotype. The chain combines TRBV5-5 with TRBJ2-3; D may be TRBD1 (7 bases). The CDR3 is 14 residues long. The germline V gene encodes CDR1 SGHKS and CDR2 YYEKEE (reference sequence). V lost 9 bases, J lost 2 bases, and 16 bases lay in between. CDR3 coding DNA: TGTGCCATTCGGAGGGGGCTTGACACAGATACGCAGTATTTT. Protein sequence: CAIRRGLDTDTQYF.